This TCR beta chain was captured in a study of sequential checkpoint blockade in melanoma. Here immunoSEQ multiplex PCR was the method, and the copy in TCRdb shows in-frame clones only, minus some. The sample lists approximately 20,000 clones, around 75% occurring once. Treatment in this sample: randomized to nivolumab then ipilimumab (arm A) or the reverse (arm B). From thawed PBMCs, live CD3+CD8+ cells negative for CD19 and CD56 were sorted. The material sequenced was CD8+ T cells sorted from blood (inferred from file names), taken from a patient given nivolumab and ipilimumab in sequence. The sequence was obtained from a human donor with melanoma.

The CDR3 DNA follows: TGCGCCAGCAGCGCGGGAGAGTACAATGAAAAACTGTTTTTT. Its protein product is CASSAGEYNEKLFF. The rearrangement uses TRBV5-1 and TRBJ1-4; D is unresolved. CDR1 SGHRS and CDR2 YFSETQ come from the germline V gene. V lost 4 bases and J 5 bases, leaving 12 bases between the germline ends. This CDR3 is 14 amino acids long.